What follows is one T cell receptor beta chain and its context. The source of the sample is a study of T cell responses to AZD1222 COVID-19 vaccine. Using immunoSEQ multiplex PCR, the repertoire was profiled, and TCRdb retains in-frame clones only, with some absent. The sample records some 110,000 clones, about 91% being singletons. V was cut by 4 bases and J by 4 bases, with 12 bases left in between. The germline V gene encodes CDR1 GTSNPN and CDR2 SVGIG (reference sequence). The CDR3 extends over 13 amino acids. This material consisted of peripheral blood, taken on day 0 of AZD1222 vaccination. The receptor was derived from an adult in good health. J is TRBJ2-3 and V is TRBV30, with unresolved D. This CDR3 reads CAWTHGSADTQYF. The CDR3 region has the DNA TGTGCCTGGACCCATGGTTCGGCAGATACGCAGTATTTT.